This T cell receptor (beta chain) was identified during a study of T cell responses to AZD1222 COVID-19 vaccine. Study-wide results and caveats: None of the repertoires were sampled until the peak T cell response had passed. Receipt of two AZD1222 doses was followed by a rise in Spike-specific TCR breadth and depth. There were mostly white British donors and more females than males, and clonal diversity was possibly underestimated. Seropositivity was recorded at baseline in only a handful of AZD1222 recipients.

Trimming at V came to 4 bases and at J to 6 bases, leaving 8 bases not matched to a gene. The CDR3 contains 17 residues. Germline-derived CDR1 and CDR2 are SGHNT and YENEEA. Generated by immunoSEQ multiplex PCR, the TCRdb table keeps only in-frame clones and is missing some. The data contain approximately 130,000 clones, 75% to 95% of them singletons. As for this clone: Its cognate antigen is unknown.

The sequences come from peripheral blood, collected 28 days after the second dose of the MenACWY control vaccine. The chain employs TRBV11-3 and TRBJ2-2, with TRBD2 matching 13 bases. This sequence originates from an adult who received the MenACWY meningococcal vaccine as a control. Written as DNA, the CDR3 is TGTGCCAGCAGCTCCGGGACTAGCGGGAAAAAGGCCGGGGAGCTGTTTTTT. It yields the protein CASSSGTSGKKAGELFF.